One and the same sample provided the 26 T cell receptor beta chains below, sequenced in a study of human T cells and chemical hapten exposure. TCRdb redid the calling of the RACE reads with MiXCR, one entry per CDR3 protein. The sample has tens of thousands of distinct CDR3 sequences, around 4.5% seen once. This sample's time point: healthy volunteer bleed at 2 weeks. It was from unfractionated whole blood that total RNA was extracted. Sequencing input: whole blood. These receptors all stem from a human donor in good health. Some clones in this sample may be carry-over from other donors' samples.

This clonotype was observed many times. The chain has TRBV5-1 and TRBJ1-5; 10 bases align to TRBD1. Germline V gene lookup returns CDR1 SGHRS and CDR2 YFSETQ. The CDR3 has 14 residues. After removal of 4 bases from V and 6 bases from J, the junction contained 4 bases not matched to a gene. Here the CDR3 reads CASSPGQGIQPQHF. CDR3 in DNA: TGCGCCAGCAGCCCGGGACAGGGGATTCAGCCCCAGCATTTT.

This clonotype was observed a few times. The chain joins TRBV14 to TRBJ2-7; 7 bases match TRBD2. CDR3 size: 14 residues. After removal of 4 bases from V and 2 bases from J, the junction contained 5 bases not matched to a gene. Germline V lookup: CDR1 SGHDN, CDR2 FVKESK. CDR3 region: CASSLLGGAYEQYF. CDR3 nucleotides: TGTGCCAGCAGCCTCCTTGGGGGGGCCTACGAGCAGTACTTC.

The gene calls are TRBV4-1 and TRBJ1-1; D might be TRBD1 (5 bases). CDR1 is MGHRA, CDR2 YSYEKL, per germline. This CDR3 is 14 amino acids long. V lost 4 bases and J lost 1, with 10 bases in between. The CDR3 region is CASSRGRWNTEAFF. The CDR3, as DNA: TGCGCCAGCAGCCGGGGGAGGTGGAACACTGAAGCTTTCTTT.

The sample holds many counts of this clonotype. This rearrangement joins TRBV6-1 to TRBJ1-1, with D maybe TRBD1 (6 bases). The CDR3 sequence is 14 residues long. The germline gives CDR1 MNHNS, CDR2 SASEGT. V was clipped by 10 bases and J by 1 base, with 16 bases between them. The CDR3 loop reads CATWTVGKNTEAFF. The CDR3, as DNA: TGTGCCACCTGGACAGTAGGAAAGAACACTGAAGCTTTCTTT.

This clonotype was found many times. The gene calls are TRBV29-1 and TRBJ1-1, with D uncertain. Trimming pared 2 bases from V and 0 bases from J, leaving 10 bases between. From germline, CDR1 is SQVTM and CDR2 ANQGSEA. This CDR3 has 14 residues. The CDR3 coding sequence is TGCAGCGTTGAACGGGCCTTGCTGAACACTGAAGCTTTCTTT. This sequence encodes CSVERALLNTEAFF. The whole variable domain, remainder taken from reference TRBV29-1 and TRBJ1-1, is SAVISQKPSRDICQRGTSLTIQCQVDSQVTMMFWYRQQPGQSLTLIATANQGSEATYESGFVIDKFPISRPNLTFSTLTVSNMSPEDSSIYLCSVERALLNTEAFFGQGTRLTVV.

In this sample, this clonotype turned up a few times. CDR3 region: CASSQTGGGYEQYF. DNA of the CDR3: TGTGCCAGCAGCCAGACAGGGGGGGGTTACGAGCAGTACTTC. This chain joins TRBV4-2 and TRBJ2-7, with 9 bases lining up with TRBD1. The CDR3 runs 14 residues. J lost 4 bases, V lost 3 bases, and 4 bases had no gene match. Germline CDR1 LGHNA, CDR2 YNFKEQ.

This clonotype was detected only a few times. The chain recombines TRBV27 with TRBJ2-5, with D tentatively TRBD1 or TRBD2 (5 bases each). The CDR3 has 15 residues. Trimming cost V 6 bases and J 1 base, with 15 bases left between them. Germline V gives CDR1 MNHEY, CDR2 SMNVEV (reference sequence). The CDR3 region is CASSLTRQSQETQYF. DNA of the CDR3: TGTGCCAGCAGCTTAACTAGACAGTCCCAAGAGACCCAGTACTTC.

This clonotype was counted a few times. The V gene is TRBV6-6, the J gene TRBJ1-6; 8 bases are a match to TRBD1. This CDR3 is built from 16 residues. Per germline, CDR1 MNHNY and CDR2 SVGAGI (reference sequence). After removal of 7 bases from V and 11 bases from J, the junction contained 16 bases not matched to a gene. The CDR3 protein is CASTPGQAVSRTPLHF. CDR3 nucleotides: TGTGCCAGCACCCCGGGACAGGCAGTCTCTAGGACACCCCTCCACTTT.

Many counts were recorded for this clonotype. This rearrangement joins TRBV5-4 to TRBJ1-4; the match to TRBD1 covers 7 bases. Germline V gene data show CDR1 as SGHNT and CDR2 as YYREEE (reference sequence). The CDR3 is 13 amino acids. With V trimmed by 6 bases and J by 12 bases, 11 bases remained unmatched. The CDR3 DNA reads TGTGCCAGCACGGACAGGCGGAGGAGAGAACTGTTTTTT. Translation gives CASTDRRRRELFF. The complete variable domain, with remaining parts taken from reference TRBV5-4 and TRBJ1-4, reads ETGVTQSPTHLIKTRGQQVTLRCSSQSGHNTVSWYQQALGQGPQFIFQYYREEENGRGNFPPRFSGLQFPNYSSELNVNALELDDSALYLCASTDRRRRELFFGSGTQLSVL.

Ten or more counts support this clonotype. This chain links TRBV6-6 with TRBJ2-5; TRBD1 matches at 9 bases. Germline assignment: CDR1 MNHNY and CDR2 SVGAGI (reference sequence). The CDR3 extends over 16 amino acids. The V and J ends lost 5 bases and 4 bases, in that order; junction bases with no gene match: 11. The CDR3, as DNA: TGTGCCAGCAGTCTCGGGTACAGGGGGCCGAGAGAGACCCAGTACTTC. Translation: CASSLGYRGPRETQYF.

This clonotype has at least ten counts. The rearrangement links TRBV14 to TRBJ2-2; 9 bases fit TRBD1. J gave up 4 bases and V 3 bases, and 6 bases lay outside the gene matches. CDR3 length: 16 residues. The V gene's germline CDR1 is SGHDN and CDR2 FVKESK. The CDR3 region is CASSQNRGLSTGELFF. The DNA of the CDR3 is TGTGCCAGCAGCCAGAACAGGGGGCTGAGCACCGGGGAGCTGTTTTTT.

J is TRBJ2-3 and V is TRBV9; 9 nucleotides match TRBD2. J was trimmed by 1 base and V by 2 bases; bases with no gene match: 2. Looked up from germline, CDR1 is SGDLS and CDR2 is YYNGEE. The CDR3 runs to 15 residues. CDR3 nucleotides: TGTGCCAGCAGCGTCCGACTAGCGGGCACAGATACGCAGTATTTT. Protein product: CASSVRLAGTDTQYF.

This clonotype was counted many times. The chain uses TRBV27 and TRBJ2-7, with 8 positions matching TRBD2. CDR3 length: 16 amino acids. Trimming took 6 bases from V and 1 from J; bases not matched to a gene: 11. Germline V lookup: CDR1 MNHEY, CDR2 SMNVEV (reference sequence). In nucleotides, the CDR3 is TGTGCCAGCAGCTCTACCGCGGGGGGCGAGTCCTACGAGCAGTACTTC. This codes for CASSSTAGGESYEQYF.

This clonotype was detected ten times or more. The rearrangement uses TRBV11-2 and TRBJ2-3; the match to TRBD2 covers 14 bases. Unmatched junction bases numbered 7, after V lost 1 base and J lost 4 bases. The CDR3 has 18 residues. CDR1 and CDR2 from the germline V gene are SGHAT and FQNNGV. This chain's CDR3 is CASSLGGLAGVPADTQYF. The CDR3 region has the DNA TGTGCCAGCAGCTTAGGGGGACTAGCGGGAGTACCGGCAGATACGCAGTATTTT.

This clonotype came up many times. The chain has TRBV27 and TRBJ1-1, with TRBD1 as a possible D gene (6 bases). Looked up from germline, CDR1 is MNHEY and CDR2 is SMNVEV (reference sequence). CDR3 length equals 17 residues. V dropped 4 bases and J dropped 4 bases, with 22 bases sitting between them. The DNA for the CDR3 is TGTGCCAGCAGTTCGATACTGACAGGTGAGGACGGCACTGAAGCTTTCTTT. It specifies CASSSILTGEDGTEAFF.

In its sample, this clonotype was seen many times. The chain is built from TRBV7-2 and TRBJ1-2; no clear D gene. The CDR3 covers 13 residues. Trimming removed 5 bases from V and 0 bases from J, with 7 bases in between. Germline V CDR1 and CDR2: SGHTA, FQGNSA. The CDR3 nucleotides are TGTGCCAGCAGCCCTCAAACTAACTATGGCTACACCTTC. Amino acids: CASSPQTNYGYTF.

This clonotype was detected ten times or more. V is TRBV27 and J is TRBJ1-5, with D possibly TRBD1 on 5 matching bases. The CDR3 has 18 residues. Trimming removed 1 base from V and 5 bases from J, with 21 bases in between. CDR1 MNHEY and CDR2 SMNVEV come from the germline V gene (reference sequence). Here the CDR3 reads CASSLFRGDGAGDQPQHF. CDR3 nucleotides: TGTGCCAGCAGTTTATTTCGTGGGGATGGGGCAGGTGATCAGCCCCAGCATTTT.

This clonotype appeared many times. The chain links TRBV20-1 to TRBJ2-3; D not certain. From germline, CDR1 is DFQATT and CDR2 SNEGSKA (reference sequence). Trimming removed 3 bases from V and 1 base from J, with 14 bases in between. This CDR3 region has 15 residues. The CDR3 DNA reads TGCAGTGCTAGTCGCCCAGAAGGGCGCACAGATACGCAGTATTTT. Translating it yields CSASRPEGRTDTQYF.

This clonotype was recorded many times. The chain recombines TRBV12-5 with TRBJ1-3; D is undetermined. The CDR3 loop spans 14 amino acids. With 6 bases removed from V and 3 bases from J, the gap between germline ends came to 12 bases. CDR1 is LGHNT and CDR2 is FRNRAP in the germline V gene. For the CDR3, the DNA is TGTGCTAGTGGCCTCTCTTCTTATGGAAACACCATATATTTT. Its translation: CASGLSSYGNTIYF.

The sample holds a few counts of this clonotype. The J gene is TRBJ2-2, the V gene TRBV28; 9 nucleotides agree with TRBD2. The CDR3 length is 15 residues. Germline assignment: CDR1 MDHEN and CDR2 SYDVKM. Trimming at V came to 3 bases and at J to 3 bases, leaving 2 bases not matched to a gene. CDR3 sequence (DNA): TGTGCCAGCAGTTTCGCGGGAGGGGACACCGGGGAGCTGTTTTTT. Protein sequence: CASSFAGGDTGELFF.

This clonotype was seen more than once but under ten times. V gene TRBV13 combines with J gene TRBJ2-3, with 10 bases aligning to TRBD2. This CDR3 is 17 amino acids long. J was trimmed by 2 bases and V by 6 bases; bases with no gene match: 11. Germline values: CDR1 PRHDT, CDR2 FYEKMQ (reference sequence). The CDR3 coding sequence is TGTGCCAGCAGAACGGCCGGGACTAGCGAATTCACAGATACGCAGTATTTT. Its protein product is CASRTAGTSEFTDTQYF.

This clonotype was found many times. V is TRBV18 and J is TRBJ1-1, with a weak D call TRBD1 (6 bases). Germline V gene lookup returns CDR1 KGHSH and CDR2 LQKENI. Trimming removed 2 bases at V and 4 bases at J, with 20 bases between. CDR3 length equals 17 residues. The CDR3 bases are TGTGCCAGCTCACCAATCGGGGGGCGTGCAGGGAGCACTGAAGCTTTCTTT. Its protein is CASSPIGGRAGSTEAFF.

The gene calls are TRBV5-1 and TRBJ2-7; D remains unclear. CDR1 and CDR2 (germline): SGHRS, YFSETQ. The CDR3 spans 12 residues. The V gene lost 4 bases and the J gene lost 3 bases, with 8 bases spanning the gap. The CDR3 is CASSRPGYEQYF. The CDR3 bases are TGCGCCAGCAGCCGACCCGGCTACGAGCAGTACTTC.

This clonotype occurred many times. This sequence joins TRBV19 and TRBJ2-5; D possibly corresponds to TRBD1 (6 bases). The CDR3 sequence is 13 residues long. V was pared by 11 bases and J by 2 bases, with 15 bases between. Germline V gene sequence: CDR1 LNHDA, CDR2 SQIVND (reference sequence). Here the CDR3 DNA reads TGTGCCGCGAGAGGGCAGGGGCAAGAGACCCAGTACTTC. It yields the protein CAARGQGQETQYF.

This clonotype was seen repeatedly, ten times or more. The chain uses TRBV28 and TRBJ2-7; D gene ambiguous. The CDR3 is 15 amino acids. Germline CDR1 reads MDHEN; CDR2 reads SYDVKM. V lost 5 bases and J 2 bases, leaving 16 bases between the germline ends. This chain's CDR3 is CASSPQSPAPYEQYF. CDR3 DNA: TGTGCCAGCAGTCCACAGTCTCCCGCTCCCTACGAGCAGTACTTC.

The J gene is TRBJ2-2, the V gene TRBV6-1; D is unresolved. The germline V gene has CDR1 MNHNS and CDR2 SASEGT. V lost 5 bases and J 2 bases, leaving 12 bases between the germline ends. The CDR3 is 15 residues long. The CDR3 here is CASSIRASNTGELFF. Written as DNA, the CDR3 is TGTGCCAGCAGTATTCGGGCGTCCAACACCGGGGAGCTGTTTTTT.